This record looks at one T cell receptor (beta chain) sequence and its context. The data originate from a study of blood T cells in healthy people across ages. CDR3 length: 15 amino acids. Germline assignment: CDR1 SEHNR and CDR2 FQNEAQ (reference sequence). Through a sample-barcoded 5' primer and a J-beta primer mix, a second PCR was run for roughly 7 to 12 cycles. A single record per CDR3 protein comes from TCRdb applying MiXCR to the 5' RACE reads. The table lists under 2 million distinct CDR3 sequences, about 35% of them singletons. The clonotype was recovered from a woman aged 25 to 45 in good health. Sample: blood. The V gene is TRBV7-9, the J gene TRBJ2-7, with TRBD1 matching 7 bases. The J call is uncertain, as TRBJ2-5 better fits the DNA end. CDR3 in amino acids: CASSLTGYFLETQYF. The CDR3 DNA is TGTGCCAGCAGCCTGACAGGGTACTTCCTAGAGACCCAGTACTTC.